This entry features one TCR beta chain sequence. What it binds is not known. These data belong to a study of OX40 agonist ivuxolimab in advanced cancers. Whole-study context: Partial responses were observed in three patients, of whom one had hepatocellular carcinoma and two had cutaneous melanoma. Study observations and caveats: Relative to CD4+ cells, CD8+ T cells on average had more expanded clones.

The table came from immunoSEQ multiplex PCR; TCRdb's copy has only in-frame clones and leaves some out. The table records more than 75,000 clones, more than 85% of them present only once. Trimming stripped 2 bases from V and 3 bases from J, with 8 bases between. Germline CDR1 and CDR2: SGHRS and YFSETQ. There are 14 residues in the CDR3. The clonotype comes from an adult with an advanced solid tumor such as melanoma, head and neck, liver or kidney cancer. Sequencing used CD4+ or CD8+ T cells sorted from blood, obtained in a trial of the OX40 agonist ivuxolimab. The chain is built from TRBV5-1 and TRBJ2-2; no firm D call. CDR3 protein: CASSFNRDTGELFF. CDR3 DNA sequence: TGCGCCAGCAGCTTTAATAGAGACACCGGGGAGCTGTTTTTT.